This is a list of T cell receptor beta chains from one sample in a study of PD-L1 blockade in urothelial cancer. Profiling relied on immunoSEQ multiplex PCR, and the TCRdb table lists in-frame clones only, not all of them. The sample carries tens of thousands of clones, over 80% recorded once. Sequencing used PBMCs, obtained around atezolizumab (anti-PD-L1) treatment. The receptors shown here come from a man aged 35 to 55 with urothelial cancer. Both conserved end residues are part of each CDR3. A D gene is named only where the DNA matches it firmly. Clone sizes are given selectively: once, few, many, or a class where the clone is expanded.

>TRBJ2-2|NA|TRBV27|TRBD1
TGTGCCAGCAGCCCAATCTTGGGACAGGGGGCCGGGGAGCTGTTTTTT
CASSPILGQGAGELFF
>TRBJ1-2|NA|TRBV4-1|NA
TGCGCCAGCAGCCAATCGGGGGGGAATGGCTACACCTTC
CASSQSGGNGYTF
>TRBJ2-2|NA|TRBV19|TRBD1
TGTGCCAGTAGTAAAGACAGGGCGGTCGGGGAGCTGTTTTTT
CASSKDRAVGELFF
>TRBJ1-1|few|TRBV19|NA
TGTGCCACTAAAGACACCCAGAACACTGAAGCTTTCTTT
CATKDTQNTEAFF
>TRBJ2-2|NA|TRBV19|TRBD1
TGTGCCAGTAGTTGGGGACAGGGTCGAACCGGGGAGCTGTTTTTT
CASSWGQGRTGELFF
>TRBJ2-2|NA|TRBV29-1|TRBD2
TGCAGCGGTGCGGGGGGATCACGGGCCGGGGAGCTGTTTTTT
CSGAGGSRAGELFF
>TRBJ2-7|NA|TRBV28|TRBD2
TGTGCCAGCAGCCCCGCCGGGGAGGGCTCCTACGAGCAGTACTTC
CASSPAGEGSYEQYF
>TRBJ1-1|NA|TRBV18|TRBD1
TGTGCCAGCTCATTCAGACAGGGGGCGAACACTGAAGCTTTCTTT
CASSFRQGANTEAFF
>TRBJ2-7|NA|TRBV4-1|NA
TGCGCCAGCAGCCAAGATCGGGGCTACGAGCAGTACTTC
CASSQDRGYEQYF
>TRBJ2-7|NA|TRBV5-1|TRBD1
TGCGCCAGCAGCTTCCACAGGGGGGACGAGCAGTACTTC
CASSFHRGDEQYF
>TRBJ2-7|NA|TRBV9|NA
TGTGCCAGCAGTCGAGTTCTAGGATACGAGCAGTACTTC
CASSRVLGYEQYF
>TRBJ1-4|NA|TRBV7-9|NA
TGTGCCAGCAGCCATACCAGGGACTCAGAAAAACTGTTTTTT
CASSHTRDSEKLFF
>TRBJ2-1|NA|TRBV19|NA
TGTGCCAGTCACAGGGATGGCTACAATGAGCAGTTCTTC
CASHRDGYNEQFF
>TRBJ2-2|few|TRBV7-9|TRBD2
TGTGCCAGCAGTCGCCTGACTAGCGGGAGTACCGGGGAGCTGTTTTTT
CASSRLTSGSTGELFF
>TRBJ2-1|NA|TRBV4-1|NA
TGCGCCAGCAGCCAAGTTGTTCGGGCGGGCCACAATGAGCAGTTCTTC
CASSQVVRAGHNEQFF
>TRBJ2-1|NA|TRBV4-2|TRBD2
TGTGCCAGCAGTTCCGGGACTAGCGACCTCAATGAGCAGTTCTTC
CASSSGTSDLNEQFF